The clone carrying this T cell receptor beta chain has just a few counts. As yet, its antigen is unknown. Each CDR3 protein is one row after TCRdb ran MiXCR on the reads. The data hold just under 300,000 distinct CDR3 sequences, with around 9.6% observed a single time. These data originate in a study of T cell repertoires in cytomegalovirus infection. Study information: Public TCR beta signatures provided an indication of both CMV infection and a matching HLA type. Study-wide results and limits: CMV-specific TCR beta clonotypes restricted by HLA-C dominated the ex vivo response. Totalled public TCR beta family frequency picked out people who carried CMV plus the relevant HLA.

This CDR3 comprises 15 residues. Germline V lookup: CDR1 SGHNT, CDR2 YYREEE (reference sequence). J lost 0 bases, V lost 5 bases, and 5 bases had no gene match. The sequence derives from a human donor in good health (CMV status not recorded). Some clones in this sample may be carry-over from other donors' samples. The material sequenced was PBMCs. The rearrangement uses TRBV5-4 and TRBJ1-1, with 9 bases fitting TRBD1. The CDR3, as DNA: TGTGCCAGCAGGGAAGGACAGGGGATGAACACTGAAGCTTTCTTT. The encoded protein is CASREGQGMNTEAFF. The variable domain in full, completed from reference TRBV5-4 and TRBJ1-1, reads ETGVTQSPTHLIKTRGQQVTLRCSSQSGHNTVSWYQQALGQGPQFIFQYYREEENGRGNFPPRFSGLQFPNYSSELNVNALELDDSALYLCASREGQGMNTEAFFGQGTRLTVV.